This T cell receptor beta chain is from a study of shared clonotypes between healthy human individuals. Study-level background: Donors had three CD4 naive, three CD4 memory, two CD8 naive and one CD8 memory plate apiece.

The CDR3 sequence is 13 residues long. Germline V gene sequence: CDR1 SGHAT, CDR2 FQNNGV. Trimming took off 6 bases at V and 6 bases at J, with 15 bases between the two ends. Only Caucasian adults living in Nashville, Tennessee made up the donor group. Researchers divided each subset's genomic DNA evenly across several immunoSEQ plates. TCRdb's copy holds only in-frame clones and misses some; the assay was immunoSEQ multiplex PCR. The sample holds 150,000 to 200,000 clones, 90% to 95% seen once. Sequencing was performed on naive CD4+ T cells sorted from blood. Subset described: CD45RA+ positively selected. This receptor was obtained from a woman in her thirties in good health. This sequence joins TRBV11-2 and TRBJ2-7, with D perhaps TRBD1 or TRBD2 (5 bases each). The CDR3 nucleotides read TGTGCCAGCAGACAATTCGGGGCCCCCGAGCAGTACTTC. Amino acid sequence: CASRQFGAPEQYF.